The clone carrying this T cell receptor beta chain was found once. Its antigen is not known. The germline CDR1 and CDR2 sequences are DFQATT and SNEGSKA (reference sequence). There are 11 residues in the CDR3. These data originate in a study of PD-L1 blockade in urothelial cancer. At the level of the study: The authors examined blood 3 weeks (second dose) and 6 weeks after treatment start. Study-wide results and caveats: Enhanced expansion of tumor-associated blood clones at 3 weeks characterized durable-benefit patients.

Synthetic spike-ins, TCR analog templates, were added into each PCR. Assay used: immunoSEQ multiplex PCR; TCRdb lists only in-frame clones, some missing. Here the sample spans about 88,000 clones, roughly nine tenths being singletons. Specified time point: pretreatment peripheral blood. The J gene is TRBJ2-7, the V gene TRBV20-1; 8 positions agree with TRBD1. The clonotype comes from a woman aged 80 or over with urothelial cancer. The sample here was PBMCs, taken around atezolizumab (anti-PD-L1) treatment. The CDR3 here is CRVGQGHEQYF. The DNA for the CDR3 is TGCAGGGTAGGACAGGGCCACGAGCAGTACTTC.